These 27 T cell receptor beta chains were sequenced from one sample in a study of monozygotic twins with inflammatory bowel disease. TCRdb re-called the 5' RACE reads; every CDR3 protein appears as one record, without DNA. This repertoire includes about 330,000 distinct CDR3 sequences. The sequencing sample was made of blood. The receptor set was obtained from a human donor with ulcerative colitis or Crohn's disease, or a healthy co-twin of an affected twin (not recorded which).

The chain is built from TRBV4-1 and TRBJ2-3. Germline V gene data show CDR1 as MGHRA and CDR2 as YSYEKL. The CDR3 spans 16 residues. This CDR3 is CASSQGLTSSTDTQYF.

This chain links TRBV5-4 with TRBJ2-7; no DNA is available, so the TRBD1 call from TCRdb remains unchecked. The CDR3 is 15 amino acids. In germline, CDR1 is SGHNT, CDR2 YYREEE (reference sequence). CDR3 sequence reads: CASSLGGSPAYEQYF. Using reference TRBV5-4 and TRBJ2-7 for the parts outside the CDR3, the full variable domain is ETGVTQSPTHLIKTRGQQVTLRCSSQSGHNTVSWYQQALGQGPQFIFQYYREEENGRGNFPPRFSGLQFPNYSSELNVNALELDDSALYLCASSLGGSPAYEQYFGPGTRLTVT.

J is TRBJ2-7 and V is TRBV27; lacking DNA, the TRBD2 call made by TCRdb goes unchecked. Germline V gives CDR1 MNHEY, CDR2 SMNVEV (reference sequence). This CDR3 has 17 amino acids. The CDR3 is CASATIGEGVHSYEQYF.

The CDR3 region is CASGLWNEQFF. The V and J genes are TRBV28 and TRBJ2-1; TCRdb gives TRBD2 as the D gene, but with no DNA this cannot be confirmed. Per germline, CDR1 MDHEN and CDR2 SYDVKM. The CDR3 loop spans 11 amino acids. Using reference TRBV28 and TRBJ2-1 for the parts outside the CDR3, the full variable domain is DVKVTQSSRYLVKRTGEKVFLECVQDMDHENMFWYRQDPGLGLRLIYFSYDVKMKEKGDIPEGYSVSREKKERFSLILESASTNQTSMYLCASGLWNEQFFGPGTRLTVL.

The chain uses TRBV5-1 and TRBJ2-1. The CDR3 runs to 14 residues. Per germline, CDR1 SGHRS and CDR2 YFSETQ. CDR3 in amino acids: CASSLEGSFNEQFF.

The chain couples TRBV28 to TRBJ1-5. The length of the CDR3 is 12 residues. Germline V gene sequence: CDR1 MDHEN, CDR2 SYDVKM. CDR3 sequence: CASSLSEQPQHF.

The chain employs TRBV25-1 and TRBJ1-1; checking the TCRdb D call of TRBD1 is not possible without DNA. The CDR3 sequence is 14 residues long. The germline V gene encodes CDR1 MGHDK and CDR2 SYGVNS. The CDR3: CASSAYRGETEAFF.

The chain recombines TRBV15 with TRBJ2-5. Germline CDR1 reads LNHNV; CDR2 reads YYDKDF (reference sequence). There are 14 residues in the CDR3. CDR3 region: CATSRDVGQETQYF. The variable domain in full, completed from reference TRBV15 and TRBJ2-5, reads DAMVIQNPRYQVTQFGKPVTLSCSQTLNHNVMYWYQQKSSQAPKLLFHYYDKDFNNEADTPDNFQSRRPNTSFCFLDIRSPGLGDTAMYLCATSRDVGQETQYFGPGTRLLVL.

The rearrangement uses TRBV7-9 and TRBJ2-7; TCRdb selects TRBD1, and the lack of DNA leaves this call unchecked. The length of the CDR3 is 14 residues. In germline, CDR1 is SEHNR, CDR2 FQNEAQ (reference sequence). CDR3 loop: CASSWGAGNGEQYF.

The chain has TRBV5-1 and TRBJ2-2; with no DNA, the TCRdb D assignment of TRBD2 cannot be verified. CDR3 length: 16 residues. In germline, CDR1 is SGHRS, CDR2 YFSETQ. The CDR3 loop is CASSFQREVSGGELFF.

The rearrangement joins TRBV18 to TRBJ1-6; checking the TCRdb D call of TRBD1 is not possible without DNA. This CDR3 is built from 16 residues. CDR1 is KGHSH, CDR2 LQKENI, per germline. This CDR3 is CASSTRETGRGSPLHF.

V is TRBV5-1 and J is TRBJ2-2; absent DNA, TCRdb's TRBD2 call cannot be checked. The CDR3 sequence is 15 residues long. The germline CDR1 and CDR2 sequences are SGHRS and YFSETQ. The CDR3 sequence: CASSLAAGDIGELFF.

The rearrangement uses TRBV20-1 and TRBJ1-5; no DNA is available, so the TRBD1 call from TCRdb remains unchecked. CDR1 is DFQATT and CDR2 is SNEGSKA in the germline V gene (reference sequence). CDR3 size: 12 residues. CDR3: CSAWDRNQPQHF.

The rearrangement links TRBV20-1 to TRBJ1-4. This CDR3 has 13 amino acids. Germline CDR1 reads DFQATT; CDR2 reads SNEGSKA (reference sequence). This chain's CDR3 is CSARTALNEKLFF.

The V call is TRBV5-1, the J call TRBJ1-4; TCRdb outputs TRBD1, but without DNA this stays unchecked. In germline, CDR1 is SGHRS, CDR2 YFSETQ. The CDR3 spans 15 residues. CDR3 in amino acids: CASSPPAGGNEKLFF.

The gene calls are TRBV10-3 and TRBJ2-7; lacking DNA, the TRBD2 call made by TCRdb goes unchecked. CDR1 is ENHRY and CDR2 is SYGVKD in the germline V gene. The CDR3 has 14 amino acids. This CDR3 is CAISSSGSSYEQYF.

This chain connects TRBV12-3 or TRBV12-4 to TRBJ2-2; with no DNA, the TCRdb D assignment of TRBD1 cannot be verified. The CDR3 contains 14 residues. CDR3 sequence: CASSLGGGAGELFF.

This sequence joins TRBV18 and TRBJ1-2; checking the TCRdb D call of TRBD1 is not possible without DNA. Per the germline V gene, CDR1 is KGHSH and CDR2 is LQKENI. CDR3 size: 14 residues. The CDR3: CASSPGQENYGYTF.

The rearrangement uses TRBV5-1 and TRBJ2-1; TCRdb proposes TRBD2, but this gene call is untestable without DNA. This CDR3 is 17 amino acids long. Germline V gene data show CDR1 as SGHRS and CDR2 as YFSETQ. The CDR3 loop is CASSLVVAGGVVNEQFF. Combining the CDR3 with reference TRBV5-1 and TRBJ2-1 gives the whole variable domain KAGVTQTPRYLIKTRGQQVTLSCSPISGHRSVSWYQQTPGQGLQFLFEYFSETQRNKGNFPGRFSGRQFSNSRSEMNVSTLELGDSALYLCASSLVVAGGVVNEQFFGPGTRLTVL.

The rearrangement uses TRBV12-3 or TRBV12-4 and TRBJ2-5. This CDR3 region has 16 residues. This CDR3 is CASSVSVGKVGETQYF.

The rearrangement joins TRBV29-1 to TRBJ2-2; TCRdb lists TRBD2, though no DNA is available to test this call. The CDR3 has 13 amino acids. CDR1 is SQVTM, CDR2 ANQGSEA, per germline. The CDR3 loop reads CSASQGGPGELFF.

The gene calls are TRBV5-1 and TRBJ2-7; TCRdb lists TRBD2, though no DNA is available to test this call. CDR1 is SGHRS and CDR2 is YFSETQ in the germline V gene. This CDR3 has 14 residues. CDR3 sequence: CASSQTSGSYEQYF.

The V gene is TRBV5-4, the J gene TRBJ2-1; the TCRdb D gene call, TRBD2, has no DNA to confirm it. The length of the CDR3 is 15 residues. Germline V lookup: CDR1 SGHNT, CDR2 YYREEE (reference sequence). The CDR3 region is CASSQRAGLNNEQFF.

The chain couples TRBV20-1 to TRBJ1-2. Germline V gene lookup returns CDR1 DFQATT and CDR2 SNEGSKA (reference sequence). The length of the CDR3 is 14 residues. The CDR3 region is CSALKGGAVRGYTF.

CDR3 sequence reads: CASPSSENEQFF. The chain employs TRBV5-1 and TRBJ2-1; TCRdb indicates TRBD2, and absent DNA this call remains unverified. Germline V lookup: CDR1 SGHRS, CDR2 YFSETQ. The CDR3 loop spans 12 amino acids.

The J gene is TRBJ2-4, the V gene TRBV4-2; TCRdb's D gene call, TRBD1, goes unchecked for lack of DNA. The CDR3 has 19 residues. CDR1 and CDR2 from the germline V gene are LGHNA and YNFKEQ. The CDR3 sequence is CASDSIGGEGLWAKNIQYF.

The rearrangement links TRBV2 to TRBJ2-1; TCRdb gives TRBD2 as the D gene, but with no DNA this cannot be confirmed. From germline, CDR1 is SNHLY and CDR2 FYNNEI. CDR3 length: 14 amino acids. This chain's CDR3 is CASTPGTSGNEQFF.